This T cell receptor (beta chain) was captured in a study of monozygotic twins with inflammatory bowel disease. Whole-study results and caveats: Relative clonotype sharing with others was diminished in IBD patients versus healthy twins, particularly with disease activity.

TCRdb re-called the 5' RACE reads and gives one entry per CDR3 protein, without DNA. The table for this sample gives over 100,000 distinct CDR3 sequences. The CDR3 is made up of 16 amino acids. CDR1 and CDR2 (germline): MDHEN, SYDVKM. In the case of this clonotype: Its target is unknown.

The sequence was obtained from a human donor with ulcerative colitis or Crohn's disease, or a healthy co-twin of an affected twin (not recorded which). This chain links TRBV28 with TRBJ2-1. Sequenced input: blood. The CDR3 here is CASSRHGEASYNEQFF.